This T cell receptor beta chain was sequenced in a study of CXCR3-negative and CXCR3-positive naive CD8 T cells. Study information: Summed over all libraries, TRB reads came to roughly 150 million, with about 1.5 +/- 0.3 million per library. General study points: The study found comparably high diversity in both naive subsets and much lower diversity in memory CD8+ cells. TRB CDR3s of CXCR3-positive naive cells were more hydrophobic than those of CXCR3-negative naive cells.

Preparation of TRB cDNA libraries relied on 5' RACE carrying UMI labels. TCRdb derives one entry per CDR3 protein from the 5' RACE reads, leaving out DNA. The sample totals more than 70,000 distinct CDR3 sequences; its top ten clones hold approximately 0.6%. CDR1 is DFQATT and CDR2 is SNEGSKA in the germline V gene (reference sequence). The CDR3 loop spans 14 amino acids. Investigators sorted each CD8+ T cell subset in triplicate, taking under 350,000 cells each time. CD45RO-CCR7+CD27+CD95- defined naive CD8+ T cells. On this clonotype itself: The antigen remains unidentified.

The chain combines TRBV20-1 with TRBJ2-3. The sample comprised naive CXCR3+ CD8+ T cells from blood. The subset was: CD45RO-CCR7+CD27+CD95- naive CD8+ T cells expressing CXCR3 (TNR3+). This TCR derives from a human donor in good health. Some clones in this sample may be carry-over from other donors' samples. The CDR3 protein is CSAKGRLRTDTQYF.